Following are 18 T cell receptor beta chains from one sample sequenced in a study of control samples from healthy donors and cancer patients. Clones were sequenced by immunoSEQ multiplex PCR, and TCRdb holds only the in-frame ones, with some missing. The sample has about 55,000 clones, approximately 94% seen once. What was sequenced was blood. The receptors were sampled from a young woman in good health.

V and J are TRBV7-9 and TRBJ1-1; perhaps TRBD1 as D (6 bases). The V gene's germline CDR1 is SEHNR and CDR2 FQNEAQ (reference sequence). The CDR3 runs 14 residues. With 3 bases removed from V and 0 bases from J, the gap between germline ends came to 8 bases. The CDR3 protein is CASSLTGLNTEAFF. CDR3 sequence (DNA): TGTGCCAGCAGCTTGACAGGTCTGAACACTGAAGCTTTCTTT.

The DNA of the CDR3 is TGTGCCTGGAACGGGGGATCGGGAAACACCATATATTTT. Its translation is CAWNGGSGNTIYF. This chain uses TRBV30 with TRBJ1-3; D is perhaps TRBD1 (5 bases). Germline CDR1 reads GTSNPN; CDR2 reads SVGIG (reference sequence). The V and J ends lost 4 bases and 4 bases respectively, with 11 bases between them. The CDR3 runs to 13 residues.

In its sample, this clone was seen once. The J gene is TRBJ2-5, the V gene TRBV6-4; 13 bases fit TRBD2. This CDR3 contains 15 residues. V gave up 3 bases and J gave up 4 bases; unmatched junction bases: 2. CDR1 MRHNA and CDR2 SNTAGT come from the germline V gene. CDR3 region: CASSETSGGAETQYF. For the CDR3, the DNA is TGTGCCAGCAGTGAAACTAGCGGGGGGGCAGAGACCCAGTACTTC.

The chain joins TRBV5-1 to TRBJ1-4; D is perhaps TRBD1 (5 bases). CDR1 is SGHRS, CDR2 YFSETQ, per germline. Trimming stripped 5 bases from V and 7 bases from J, with 15 bases between. The CDR3 is 14 amino acids. The CDR3 nucleotides read TGCGCCAGCAGTCCCTTGGGGGAGGCTGAAAAACTGTTTTTT. Its protein product is CASSPLGEAEKLFF.

V gene TRBV6-2 or TRBV6-3 combines with J gene TRBJ1-5; 9 bases agree with TRBD1. V trimming: 5 bases; J trimming: 4 bases; junction bases outside the gene matches: 3. This CDR3 spans 14 amino acids. Per germline, CDR1 MNHEY and CDR2 SVGEGT. The CDR3 DNA follows: TGTGCCAGCAGTCGGGACAGGGCTAATCAGCCCCAGCATTTT. Translation: CASSRDRANQPQHF.

The chain carries TRBV27 and TRBJ1-4; D may be TRBD1 (5 bases). The CDR3 is 14 residues long. Per the germline V gene, CDR1 is MNHEY and CDR2 is SMNVEV (reference sequence). V was trimmed by 3 bases and J by 8 bases, leaving 13 bases between them. CDR3 protein: CASSLAGRREKLFF. The CDR3 region has the DNA TGTGCCAGCAGTTTGGCAGGGAGAAGGGAAAAACTGTTTTTT.

This clone was observed once. This chain connects TRBV5-1 to TRBJ2-2; no reliable D call. Trimming shortened V by 2 bases and J by 5 bases, and 10 bases separated the two germline ends. The CDR3 length is 14 residues. Germline V gene data show CDR1 as SGHRS and CDR2 as YFSETQ. In DNA form, the CDR3 reads TGCGCCAGCAGCTTACACAGAGATACCGGGGAGCTGTTTTTT. Its translation: CASSLHRDTGELFF.

About this clone itself: Other DNA sequences in this specimen translate into the identical CDR3. The J gene is TRBJ2-1, the V gene TRBV6-4; 8 nucleotides line up with TRBD2. The V and J ends lost 2 bases and 3 bases, in that order; junction bases with no gene match: 3. Germline V CDR1 and CDR2: MRHNA, SNTAGT. The CDR3 spans 15 residues. CDR3: CASSDTRGGYNEQFF. The CDR3 nucleotides read TGTGCCAGCAGTGACACCCGGGGGGGCTACAATGAGCAGTTCTTC.

The chain joins TRBV19 to TRBJ1-5; 10 nucleotides align to TRBD1. Germline V CDR1 and CDR2: LNHDA, SQIVND (reference sequence). With V trimmed by 7 bases and J by 5 bases, 5 bases remained unmatched. This CDR3 has 14 amino acids. The DNA for the CDR3 is TGTGCCAGTACTGTAGGGACAGGGGATCAGCCCCAGCATTTT. Residues: CASTVGTGDQPQHF.

CDR3 amino acids: CATAGTGDTGELFF. CDR3 nucleotides: TGTGCCACAGCCGGGACAGGGGACACCGGGGAGCTGTTTTTT. The chain couples TRBV24-1 to TRBJ2-2; 10 bases align to TRBD1. Germline V CDR1 and CDR2: KGHDR, SFDVKD. There are 14 residues in the CDR3. J lost 3 bases, V lost 10 bases, and 4 bases had no gene match.

V usage is TRBV7-8 and J usage is TRBJ1-1; tentative D call: TRBD1 (5 bases). This CDR3 is built from 15 residues. Trimming cost V 3 bases and J 1 base, with 12 bases left between them. Per germline, CDR1 SGHVS and CDR2 FQNEAQ. For the CDR3, the DNA is TGTGCCAGCAGCTTGCAGGGAGTTGGGAACACTGAAGCTTTCTTT. Translating it yields CASSLQGVGNTEAFF.

The rearrangement joins TRBV14 to TRBJ2-3, with 7 nucleotides matching TRBD2. Germline V gene sequence: CDR1 SGHDN, CDR2 FVKESK. The CDR3 is 16 amino acids. The ends lost 6 bases at V and 2 bases at J; junction bases unmatched: 11. DNA of the CDR3: TGTGCCAGCAGTTCTTACGGGACTATTTCCACAGATACGCAGTATTTT. It translates to CASSSYGTISTDTQYF.

The gene calls are TRBV4-3 and TRBJ2-3, with TRBD1 matching over 8 bases. V gave up 4 bases and J gave up 0 bases; unmatched junction bases: 6. Germline V gene sequence: CDR1 LGHNA, CDR2 YSLEER. The CDR3 is made up of 16 amino acids. This chain's CDR3 is CASSPDRDRSTDTQYF. CDR3 in DNA: TGCGCCAGCAGCCCGGACCGGGACAGGAGCACAGATACGCAGTATTTT.

V and J are TRBV7-6 and TRBJ1-4, with D hard to call. The CDR3 covers 15 residues. Looked up from germline, CDR1 is SGHVS and CDR2 is FNYEAQ. Trimming removed 1 base at V and 12 bases at J, with 18 bases between. The CDR3 sequence: CASSLDRSLMKELFF. DNA for the CDR3: TGTGCCAGCAGCTTAGACAGAAGCTTAATGAAGGAACTGTTTTTT.

The CDR3 DNA follows: TGCGCCAGCAGCTTGGGCACCAGCTACCTCAACTATGGCTACACCTTC. Protein product: CASSLGTSYLNYGYTF. The chain employs TRBV5-1 and TRBJ1-2; D is uncertain. V was trimmed by 0 bases and J by 2 bases, leaving 14 bases between them. This CDR3 has 16 residues. Germline V gene data show CDR1 as SGHRS and CDR2 as YFSETQ.

The V call is TRBV28, the J call TRBJ2-7, with D unclear. Germline V CDR1 and CDR2: MDHEN, SYDVKM. The V and J ends lost 2 bases and 4 bases respectively, with 21 bases between them. The CDR3 has 17 residues. The CDR3 is CASSLELGLKLEYEQYF. In DNA, the CDR3 is TGTGCCAGCAGTTTAGAGCTCGGTTTAAAGCTGGAATACGAGCAGTACTTC.

The gene calls are TRBV9 and TRBJ1-4, with a tentative D call TRBD1 (5 bases). Germline assignment: CDR1 SGDLS and CDR2 YYNGEE. This CDR3 comprises 14 residues. V lost 2 bases, J lost 8 bases, and 13 bases lay in between. DNA of the CDR3: TGTGCCAGCAGCGTTGGGTCGGGGGAGGAAAAACTGTTTTTT. This encodes CASSVGSGEEKLFF.

The chain has TRBV6-5 and TRBJ1-2; a possible D gene is TRBD1 (5 bases). CDR1 and CDR2 from the germline V gene are MNHEY and SVGAGI. The CDR3 extends over 14 amino acids. Trimming left V 6 bases short and J 4 bases short, with 15 bases between. The CDR3 region is CASSSQGGGYGYTF. Here the CDR3 DNA reads TGTGCCAGCAGCTCCCAGGGCGGGGGCTATGGCTACACCTTC.